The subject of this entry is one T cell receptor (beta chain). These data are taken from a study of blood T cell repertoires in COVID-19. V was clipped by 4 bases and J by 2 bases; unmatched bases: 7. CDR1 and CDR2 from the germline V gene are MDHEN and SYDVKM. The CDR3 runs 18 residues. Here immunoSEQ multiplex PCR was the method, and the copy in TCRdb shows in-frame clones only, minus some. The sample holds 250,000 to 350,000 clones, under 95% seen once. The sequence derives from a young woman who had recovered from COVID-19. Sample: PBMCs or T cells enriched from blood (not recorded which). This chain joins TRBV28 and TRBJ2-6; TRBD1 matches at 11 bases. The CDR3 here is CASSSSPGQGAGANVLTF. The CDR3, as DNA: TGTGCCAGCAGTTCCTCGCCGGGACAGGGGGCTGGGGCCAACGTCCTGACTTTC.